This T cell receptor (beta chain) was sequenced during a study of memory CD4+ T cells and cytomegalovirus serostatus. Libraries were prepared by immunoSEQ multiplex PCR; TCRdb keeps only in-frame clonotypes and omits some of them. The table has 85,000 to 100,000 clones, 75% to 90% seen once. Deletions cut 0 bases from V and 4 bases from J, with 10 bases between. This CDR3 region has 14 residues. From germline, CDR1 is SGDLS and CDR2 YYNGEE. This clone was detected once. Single viable CD3+CD4+CD8-CD45RO+ cells were sorted as the memory CD4+ T cells. After thawing, CD4+ T cells were positively selected. Material for sequencing was memory CD4+ T cells from blood. The sequence derives from an adult in good health and CMV-seropositive. This rearrangement joins TRBV9 to TRBJ1-1; D uncertain. CDR3 sequence: CASSVGLWGTEAFF. CDR3 sequence (DNA): TGTGCCAGCAGCGTAGGGTTGTGGGGCACTGAAGCTTTCTTT.